The 17 T cell receptor beta chains reported below all come from one sample, sequenced in a study of cytomegalovirus exposure and HLA in healthy donors. 60 Vbeta and 13 Jbeta primers were used in PCR. Assay used: immunoSEQ multiplex PCR; TCRdb lists only in-frame clones, some missing. Counted here are 120,000 or so clones, about 76% occurring once; the ten biggest clones make up less than 2.5%. Sequencing was carried out using PBMCs. The receptor source for this set is a woman aged 40 to 49 in good health and CMV-seronegative.

This chain uses TRBV2 with TRBJ2-5; tentative D call: TRBD1 (6 bases). V lost 4 bases and J 2 bases, leaving 8 bases between the germline ends. From germline, CDR1 is SNHLY and CDR2 FYNNEI. CDR3 length: 13 residues. The DNA of the CDR3 is TGTGCCAGCAGTGTGGACAGTCAAGAGACCCAGTACTTC. Amino acid sequence: CASSVDSQETQYF.

The V gene is TRBV6-5, the J gene TRBJ2-7; maybe TRBD2 (6 bases). This CDR3 contains 16 residues. V lost 0 bases to trimming and J lost 0 bases, with 12 bases between them. CDR1 and CDR2 (germline): MNHEY, SVGAGI. This CDR3 reads CASSYSPRGSSYEQYF. CDR3 DNA sequence: TGTGCCAGCAGTTACTCCCCCCGGGGGAGCTCCTACGAGCAGTACTTC.

V is TRBV5-6 and J is TRBJ1-1, with D maybe TRBD1 (5 bases). V dropped 10 bases and J dropped 5 bases, with 18 bases sitting between them. The CDR3 sequence is 13 residues long. CDR1 SGHDT and CDR2 YYEEEE come from the germline V gene. CDR3 sequence (DNA): TGTGCCTGCTCCTTCTCCGGGGGAACTGAAGCTTTCTTT. Amino acids: CACSFSGGTEAFF.

The CDR3 sequence is CASSDYPGSTSAGELFF. CDR3 sequence (DNA): TGTGCCAGCAGTGACTACCCCGGGAGTACCTCCGCGGGGGAGCTGTTTTTT. The chain combines TRBV6-4 with TRBJ2-2; D might be TRBD2 (6 bases). This CDR3 contains 17 residues. Per the germline V gene, CDR1 is MRHNA and CDR2 is SNTAGT. Trimming took off 1 base at V and 8 bases at J, with 20 bases between the two ends.

Details on this clone: One end of the junction is discordant with germline, which a read error may explain. This chain joins TRBV25-1 and TRBJ1-1, with TRBD1 matching over 8 bases. Germline CDR1 is MGHDK and CDR2 is SYGVNS. The CDR3 consists of 13 residues. CDR3 sequence: CASCDRGNTEAFF. The CDR3 nucleotides read TGTGCCAGCTGTGACAGGGGGAACACTGAAGCTTTCTTT.

The V call is TRBV7-3, the J call TRBJ2-7; tentative D call: TRBD2 (5 bases). This CDR3 is 15 amino acids long. Trimming cost V 2 bases and J 3 bases, with 14 bases left between them. The germline CDR1 and CDR2 sequences are SGHTA and FQGTGA. The CDR3 protein is CASSLVSGIGYEQYF. CDR3 coding DNA: TGTGCCAGCAGCTTAGTTTCGGGGATCGGCTACGAGCAGTACTTC. Combining the CDR3 with reference TRBV7-3 and TRBJ2-7 gives the whole variable domain GAGVSQTPSNKVTEKGKYVELRCDPISGHTALYWYRQSLGQGPEFLIYFQGTGAADDSGLPNDRFFAVRPEGSVSTLKIQRTERGDSAVYLCASSLVSGIGYEQYFGPGTRLTVT.

The rearrangement uses TRBV10-2 and TRBJ2-1; 14 positions agree with TRBD2. The CDR3 has 14 residues. Per germline, CDR1 WSHSY and CDR2 SAAADI. Trimming took 8 bases from V and 6 from J; bases not matched to a gene: 3. The CDR3 coding sequence is TGCGCCAGCGTTGGGACTAGCGGGAGCAATGAGCAGTTCTTC. Translating it yields CASVGTSGSNEQFF.

The chain couples TRBV28 to TRBJ1-1; 9 bases agree with TRBD1. The germline V gene encodes CDR1 MDHEN and CDR2 SYDVKM. V trimming: 6 bases; J trimming: 11 bases; junction bases outside the gene matches: 4. The length of the CDR3 is 11 residues. CDR3 amino acids: CASRDRGSAFF. Written as DNA, the CDR3 is TGTGCCAGCAGGGACAGGGGATCGGCTTTCTTT. The full variable domain, rest sourced from reference TRBV28 and TRBJ1-1, is DVKVTQSSRYLVKRTGEKVFLECVQDMDHENMFWYRQDPGLGLRLIYFSYDVKMKEKGDIPEGYSVSREKKERFSLILESASTNQTSMYLCASRDRGSAFFGQGTRLTVV.

This clone was picked up a small number of times. The chain has TRBV4-2 and TRBJ1-1; TRBD1 aligns across 9 bases. V lost 2 bases and J lost 6; bases outside the gene matches: 13. The CDR3 covers 17 residues. Germline V gene data show CDR1 as LGHNA and CDR2 as YNFKEQ. The CDR3 DNA reads TGTGCCAGCAGCCAACGAGGCCGGGACAGGGTACGGGCTGAAGCTTTCTTT. It specifies CASSQRGRDRVRAEAFF.

The V and J genes are TRBV19 and TRBJ2-7, with TRBD1 matching over 9 bases. The V gene end was trimmed by 5 bases and the J gene end by 2 bases; junction bases not matched to a gene: 10. The CDR3 contains 16 residues. From germline, CDR1 is LNHDA and CDR2 SQIVND (reference sequence). The CDR3 coding sequence is TGTGCCAGTAGTGCTGCCGGGACAGGGACCCCCTACGAGCAGTACTTC. Its protein product is CASSAAGTGTPYEQYF.

The rearrangement links TRBV27 to TRBJ2-7, with 13 bases identical to TRBD2. Germline V gene data show CDR1 as MNHEY and CDR2 as SMNVEV (reference sequence). The CDR3 runs 15 residues. Unmatched junction bases numbered 5, after V lost 8 bases and J lost 1 base. In DNA, the CDR3 is TGTGCCAGCGGGACACTAGCGGGAGGGTCCTACGAGCAGTACTTC. It yields the protein CASGTLAGGSYEQYF.

The chain is built from TRBV11-2 and TRBJ2-7; 9 bases agree with TRBD1. Trimming cost V 0 bases and J 4 bases; bases outside gene matches: 4. Germline CDR1 reads SGHAT; CDR2 reads FQNNGV. This CDR3 has 15 amino acids. DNA for the CDR3: TGTGCCAGCAGCTTAGATGGGGACAGGGTTTACGAGCAGTACTTC. As protein: CASSLDGDRVYEQYF.

The chain combines TRBV5-1 with TRBJ2-7, with TRBD1 as a possible D gene (7 bases). CDR1 and CDR2 from the germline V gene are SGHRS and YFSETQ. The CDR3 loop spans 14 amino acids. Trimming stripped 5 bases from V and 2 bases from J, with 14 bases between. CDR3 protein: CASSAGQLTYEQYF. The CDR3 nucleotides read TGCGCCAGCAGTGCGGGACAGCTCACCTACGAGCAGTACTTC.

Notes on this clone: The sample holds other DNA sequences that translate to the same CDR3. The V and J genes are TRBV28 and TRBJ1-1, with 7 bases lining up with TRBD1. V lost 1 base to trimming and J lost 1 base; unmatched junction nucleotides: 6. Germline CDR1 MDHEN, CDR2 SYDVKM. The CDR3 is made up of 16 amino acids. The CDR3 DNA follows: TGTGCCAGCAGTTTATTGGGGGACAGAGGGAACACTGAAGCTTTCTTT. Its protein product is CASSLLGDRGNTEAFF.

This sequence joins TRBV18 and TRBJ2-7, with 7 bases that match TRBD1. The germline gives CDR1 KGHSH, CDR2 LQKENI. The CDR3 contains 17 residues. With V trimmed by 3 bases and J by 3 bases, 14 bases remained unmatched. CDR3 DNA sequence: TGTGCCAGCTCACCTCGGAGTGGTAGGGGGCGCCTCTACGAGCAGTACTTC. Its protein is CASSPRSGRGRLYEQYF.

A word on this clone: This CDR3 is also generated by other DNA sequences in the sample. V gene TRBV2 combines with J gene TRBJ1-1; D gene unclear. There are 11 residues in the CDR3. The germline V gene encodes CDR1 SNHLY and CDR2 FYNNEI. The V gene lost 5 bases and the J gene lost 10 bases, with 11 bases spanning the gap. The CDR3 protein is CASSTLLVAFF. The DNA for the CDR3 is TGTGCCAGCAGTACGCTATTGGTAGCTTTCTTT.

The rearrangement links TRBV2 to TRBJ2-5; D possibly corresponds to TRBD1 (8 bases). Per the germline V gene, CDR1 is SNHLY and CDR2 is FYNNEI. V shed 6 bases and J shed 2 bases, with 16 bases lying between them. This CDR3 is 15 amino acids long. As DNA, the CDR3 is TGTGCCAGCAGGAATAACAGGGGGGGACAAGAGACCCAGTACTTC. It codes for CASRNNRGGQETQYF.